These T cell receptor beta chains were read from a single sample in a study of CD8 T cells in ankylosing spondylitis. One entry per CDR3 protein results from TCRdb running MiXCR on the 5' RACE reads. The sample lists more than 150,000 distinct CDR3 sequences; roughly 18% were seen once. The sequenced material came from blood, either unsorted or a sorted T cell fraction (not recorded which). These receptors were taken from a male donor aged 10-35 years with ankylosing spondylitis or in good health (not recorded which). CDR3s include the opening cysteine and the closing phenylalanine or tryptophan. The D gene is left open where the match is weak. A clone size is listed for some rows: how often the clone was seen (once, few, many), or a class if it is expanded.

v_call	clone_size	j_call	d_call	cdr3_aa	cdr3_nt
TRBV9	many	TRBJ1-6	.	CASSVTGTNSPLHF	TGTGCCAGCAGCGTAACCGGTACGAATTCACCCCTCCACTTT
TRBV7-8	many	TRBJ2-7	.	CASSSRDEQYF	TGTGCCAGCAGCTCCAGGGACGAGCAGTACTTC
TRBV24-1	.	TRBJ2-7	.	CATQGSETRREEQYF	TGTGCCACCCAGGGGTCGGAGACGAGAAGGGAGGAGCAGTACTTC
TRBV20-1	few	TRBJ1-5	.	CSAKQTGWNQPQHF	TGCAGTGCAAAGCAAACAGGGTGGAATCAGCCCCAGCATTTT
TRBV20-1	many	TRBJ2-1	TRBD2	CSADNIAGTEQFF	TGCAGTGCTGATAATATAGCGGGGACTGAGCAGTTCTTC
TRBV27	.	TRBJ1-2	.	CASSGSTAKPDGYTF	TGTGCCAGCTCCGGGTCGACTGCAAAGCCAGATGGCTACACCTTC
TRBV20-1	few	TRBJ2-5	TRBD1	CSAIPGQGIETQYF	TGCAGTGCTATTCCGGGACAGGGAATAGAGACCCAGTACTTC
TRBV27	many	TRBJ1-2	TRBD1	CASSLFRDSSGYTF	TGTGCCAGCAGTTTATTCCGGGACAGTTCTGGCTACACCTTC
TRBV12-3/TRBV12-4	many	TRBJ2-3	TRBD2	CASSFSGGTDTQYF	TGTGCCAGCAGTTTCAGCGGGGGGACAGATACGCAGTATTTT
TRBV5-1	.	TRBJ2-1	TRBD2	CASSFLAGGHNEQFF	TGCGCCAGCAGCTTTCTAGCGGGAGGTCATAATGAGCAGTTCTTC
TRBV6-5	many	TRBJ2-7	.	CASSYTGSQQYF	TGTGCCAGCAGTTACACAGGGTCCCAGCAGTACTTC
TRBV20-1	.	TRBJ1-2	.	CSAGGHRNYGYTF	TGCAGTGCGGGGGGTCACAGAAACTATGGCTACACCTTC
TRBV20-1	many	TRBJ2-5	TRBD2	CSARERTSGRLGETQYF	TGCAGTGCTAGAGAGAGGACTAGCGGGAGGTTGGGGGAGACCCAGTACTTC
TRBV15	.	TRBJ1-5	TRBD1	CATSGSDRGLGNQPQHF	TGTGCCACCAGCGGATCAGACAGGGGGTTAGGCAATCAGCCCCAGCATTTT
TRBV4-2	many	TRBJ2-5	.	CASSLGRFQETQYF	TGTGCCAGCAGCCTGGGACGATTTCAAGAGACCCAGTACTTC
TRBV6-2/TRBV6-3	many	TRBJ2-2	.	CATKGPDTNTGELFF	TGTGCCACCAAGGGGCCCGATACGAACACCGGGGAGCTGTTTTTT
TRBV6-5	many	TRBJ1-4	.	CASGSTGFNEKLFF	TGTGCCAGCGGGTCGACAGGATTCAATGAAAAACTGTTTTTT
TRBV14	many	TRBJ2-4	TRBD1	CASSQESGGAGKNIQYF	TGTGCCAGCAGCCAAGAATCAGGGGGCGCGGGCAAAAACATTCAGTACTTC
TRBV10-3	many	TRBJ2-3	.	CAISESGVRVVPDTQYF	TGTGCCATCAGTGAGTCGGGTGTGAGGGTAGTCCCAGATACGCAGTATTTT
TRBV7-2	many	TRBJ2-7	.	CASRFQQGVGYEQYF	TGTGCCAGCAGGTTCCAGCAGGGAGTTGGCTACGAGCAGTACTTC
TRBV12-3/TRBV12-4	many	TRBJ2-3	.	CASTVDISTDTQYF	TGTGCCAGCACCGTGGACATAAGCACAGATACGCAGTATTTT
TRBV27	many	TRBJ2-7	.	CASSPSPSRVYEQYF	TGTGCCAGCAGCCCTAGCCCCAGCAGGGTATACGAGCAGTACTTC
TRBV12-3/TRBV12-4	many	TRBJ2-1	.	CASRWGPYNEQFF	TGTGCCAGCAGATGGGGACCTTACAATGAGCAGTTCTTC
TRBV7-7	many	TRBJ2-2	TRBD2	CARSSGRAGELFF	TGTGCCCGCTCTAGCGGGAGGGCCGGGGAGCTGTTTTTT
TRBV7-9	many	TRBJ1-3	.	CASSLESGNTIYF	TGTGCCAGCAGCTTAGAATCCGGAAACACCATATATTTT
TRBV14	.	TRBJ2-7	.	CASSPLWAPAYEQYF	TGTGCCAGCAGCCCCCTCTGGGCCCCAGCCTACGAGCAGTACTTC
TRBV7-2	few	TRBJ2-5	TRBD2	CASSPQRSSGSETQYF	TGTGCCAGCAGCCCACAGAGGTCTAGCGGGAGTGAGACCCAGTACTTC
TRBV20-1	many	TRBJ2-1	TRBD2	CSARDLASGSGDEQFF	TGCAGTGCTAGAGATCTGGCTAGCGGGAGTGGAGATGAGCAGTTCTTC
TRBV7-9	many	TRBJ2-1	TRBD2	CASSFAAGGYEQFF	TGTGCCAGCAGCTTTGCCGCGGGAGGGTATGAGCAGTTCTTC
TRBV12-3/TRBV12-4	many	TRBJ1-2	.	CASTSVSYYGYTF	TGTGCCAGCACCTCGGTCAGTTACTATGGCTACACCTTC
TRBV20-1	many	TRBJ2-7	TRBD2	CSAPRTSGRYEQYF	TGCAGTGCTCCGCGGACTAGCGGGAGATACGAGCAGTACTTC
TRBV6-2/TRBV6-3	many	TRBJ2-1	TRBD2	CASSKGTSQGNEQFF	TGTGCCAGCAGTAAGGGGACTAGTCAGGGCAATGAGCAGTTCTTC
TRBV20-1	many	TRBJ2-3	.	CSARGLGRTDTQYF	TGCAGTGCTAGAGGGCTAGGACGCACAGATACGCAGTATTTT
TRBV7-8	many	TRBJ1-1	.	CASSSSRASGRMNTEAFF	TGTGCCAGCAGTTCCTCAAGAGCGAGTGGGAGGATGAACACTGAAGCTTTCTTT
TRBV20-1	many	TRBJ2-3	TRBD2	CSAGSGTADTQYF	TGCAGTGCTGGTAGCGGGACGGCAGATACGCAGTATTTT
TRBV10-3	many	TRBJ2-4	.	CAIRRAEANIQYF	TGTGCCATCAGGCGGGCTGAGGCAAACATTCAGTACTTC
TRBV11-1	many	TRBJ2-2	.	CASSLISGSTGELFF	TGTGCCAGCAGCTTGATATCGGGGAGCACCGGGGAGCTGTTTTTT
TRBV29-1	many	TRBJ2-7	TRBD1	CSVEDRDRGYEQYF	TGCAGCGTTGAAGATCGGGACAGGGGCTACGAGCAGTACTTC
TRBV5-5	many	TRBJ2-1	.	CASSPRGSMSSYNEQFF	TGTGCCAGCAGCCCTCGGGGATCAATGAGCTCCTACAATGAGCAGTTCTTC
TRBV6-2/TRBV6-3	many	TRBJ2-1	.	CASSSRTDNEQFF	TGTGCCAGCAGTTCCCGGACCGACAATGAGCAGTTCTTC
TRBV25-1	many	TRBJ1-1	.	CASSDRYTEAFF	TGTGCCAGCAGTGATAGGTACACTGAAGCTTTCTTT
TRBV10-1	few	TRBJ2-1	.	CASRGELGEQFF	TGCGCCAGCAGAGGGGAATTGGGTGAGCAGTTCTTC
TRBV7-9	many	TRBJ1-1	.	CASSLGAPEAFF	TGTGCCAGCAGCTTAGGGGCCCCCGAAGCTTTCTTT
TRBV12-3/TRBV12-4	many	TRBJ2-1	TRBD1	CASSPDSGTGQFF	TGTGCCAGCAGTCCTGACTCCGGGACAGGGCAGTTCTTC
TRBV7-3	many	TRBJ1-1	TRBD1	CASSLIPGQADSPSTEAFF	TGTGCCAGCAGCCTTATTCCGGGACAGGCAGATTCCCCGAGCACTGAAGCTTTCTTT
TRBV7-9	many	TRBJ1-4	.	CASSPPTGQPLTTNEKLFF	TGTGCCAGCAGCCCACCCACAGGACAGCCCCTAACGACTAATGAAAAACTGTTTTTT
TRBV20-1	many	TRBJ1-5	.	CSARDSRVPGQPQHF	TGCAGTGCTAGAGATTCTCGGGTTCCGGGTCAGCCCCAGCATTTT
TRBV25-1	many	TRBJ2-5	.	CASSEMSTHLYF	TGTGCCAGCAGTGAAATGTCCACCCACCTTTACTTC